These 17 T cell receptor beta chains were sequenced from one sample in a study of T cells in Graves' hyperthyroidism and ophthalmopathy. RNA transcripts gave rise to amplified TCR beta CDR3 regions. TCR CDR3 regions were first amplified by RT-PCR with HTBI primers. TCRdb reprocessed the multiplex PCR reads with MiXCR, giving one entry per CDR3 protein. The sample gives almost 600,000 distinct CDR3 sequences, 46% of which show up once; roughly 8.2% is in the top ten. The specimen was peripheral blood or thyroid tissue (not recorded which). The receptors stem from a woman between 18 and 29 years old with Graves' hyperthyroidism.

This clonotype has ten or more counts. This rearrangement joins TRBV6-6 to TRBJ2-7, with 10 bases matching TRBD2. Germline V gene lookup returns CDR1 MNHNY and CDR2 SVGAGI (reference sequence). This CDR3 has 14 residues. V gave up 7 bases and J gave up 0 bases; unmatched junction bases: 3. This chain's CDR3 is CASIASGSSYEQYF. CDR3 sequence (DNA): TGTGCCAGCATAGCTAGCGGGAGCTCCTACGAGCAGTACTTC.

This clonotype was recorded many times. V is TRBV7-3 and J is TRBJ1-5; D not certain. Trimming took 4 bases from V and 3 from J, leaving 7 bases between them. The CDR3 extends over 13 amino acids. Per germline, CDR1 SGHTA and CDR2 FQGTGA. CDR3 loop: CASSSDINQPQHF. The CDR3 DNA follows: TGTGCCAGCAGCTCAGATATCAATCAGCCCCAGCATTTT.

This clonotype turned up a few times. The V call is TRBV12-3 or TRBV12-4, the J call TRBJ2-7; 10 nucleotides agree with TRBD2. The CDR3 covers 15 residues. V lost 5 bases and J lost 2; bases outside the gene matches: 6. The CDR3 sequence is CASSHSGRTPYEQYF. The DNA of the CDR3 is TGTGCCAGCAGTCATAGCGGGAGGACGCCCTACGAGCAGTACTTC.

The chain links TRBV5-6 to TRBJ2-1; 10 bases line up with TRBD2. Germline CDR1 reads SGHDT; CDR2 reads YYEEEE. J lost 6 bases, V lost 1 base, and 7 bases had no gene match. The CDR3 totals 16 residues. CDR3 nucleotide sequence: TGTGCCAGCAGCTTGAGGACTAGCGGATGGATCAATGAGCAGTTCTTC. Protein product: CASSLRTSGWINEQFF.

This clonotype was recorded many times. The CDR3 DNA is TGTGCCAGCAGCTTAGTGGGGAACATGAACACTGAAGCTTTCTTT. It specifies CASSLVGNMNTEAFF. The rearrangement joins TRBV11-3 to TRBJ1-1, with D unclear. This CDR3 is 15 amino acids long. Trimming removed 1 base from V and 0 bases from J, with 9 bases in between. Germline CDR1 and CDR2: SGHNT and YENEEA.

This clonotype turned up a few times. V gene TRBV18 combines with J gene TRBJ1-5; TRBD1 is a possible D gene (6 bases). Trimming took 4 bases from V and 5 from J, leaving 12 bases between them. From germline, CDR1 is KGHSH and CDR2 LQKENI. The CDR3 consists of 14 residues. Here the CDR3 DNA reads TGTGCCAGCTCACTTAACAGGGAAGATCAGCCCCAGCATTTT. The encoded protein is CASSLNREDQPQHF.

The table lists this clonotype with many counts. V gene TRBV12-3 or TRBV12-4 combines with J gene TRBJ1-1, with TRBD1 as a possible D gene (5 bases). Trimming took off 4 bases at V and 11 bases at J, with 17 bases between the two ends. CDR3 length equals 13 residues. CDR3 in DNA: TGTGCCAGCAGTTCCCCGGGAGTCAGGGTTGCTTTCTTT. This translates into CASSSPGVRVAFF.

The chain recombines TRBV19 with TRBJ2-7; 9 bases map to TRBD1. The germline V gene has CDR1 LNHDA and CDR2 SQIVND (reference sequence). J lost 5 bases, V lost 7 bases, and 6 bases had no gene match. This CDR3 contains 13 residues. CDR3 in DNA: TGTGCCAGTATCTGGGACAGGGTCGACGAGCAGTACTTC. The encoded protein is CASIWDRVDEQYF.

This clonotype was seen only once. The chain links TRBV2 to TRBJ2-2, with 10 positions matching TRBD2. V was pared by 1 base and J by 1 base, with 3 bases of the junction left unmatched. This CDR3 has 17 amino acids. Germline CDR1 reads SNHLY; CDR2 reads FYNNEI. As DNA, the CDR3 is TGTGCCAGCAGTGAAGTAAGCGGGAGGGAGAACACCGGGGAGCTGTTTTTT. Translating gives CASSEVSGRENTGELFF.

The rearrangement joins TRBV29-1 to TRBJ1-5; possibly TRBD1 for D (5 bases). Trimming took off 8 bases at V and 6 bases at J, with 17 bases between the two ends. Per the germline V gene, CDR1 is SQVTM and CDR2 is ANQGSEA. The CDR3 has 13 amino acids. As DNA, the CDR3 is TGCAGCTTAGAAGGCAGGGAGGGTCAGCCCCAGCATTTT. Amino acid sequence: CSLEGREGQPQHF.

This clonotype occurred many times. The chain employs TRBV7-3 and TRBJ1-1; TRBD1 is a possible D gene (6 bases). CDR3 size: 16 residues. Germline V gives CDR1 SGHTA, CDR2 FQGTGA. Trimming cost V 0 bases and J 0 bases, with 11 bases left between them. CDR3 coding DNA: TGTGCCAGCAGCTTAACTGAGGGGGGCCTGAACACTGAAGCTTTCTTT. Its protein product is CASSLTEGGLNTEAFF.

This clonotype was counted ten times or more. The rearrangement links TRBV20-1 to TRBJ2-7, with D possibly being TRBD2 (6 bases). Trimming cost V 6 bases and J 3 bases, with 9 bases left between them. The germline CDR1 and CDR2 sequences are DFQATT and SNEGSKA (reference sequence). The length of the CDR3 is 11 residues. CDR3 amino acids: CSAATSYEQYF. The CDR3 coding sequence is TGCAGTGCCGCGACTAGCTACGAGCAGTACTTC.

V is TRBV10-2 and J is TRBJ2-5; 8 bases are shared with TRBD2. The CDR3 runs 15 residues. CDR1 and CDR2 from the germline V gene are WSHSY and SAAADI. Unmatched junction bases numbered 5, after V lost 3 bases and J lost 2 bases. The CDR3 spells CASSESSGGQETQYF. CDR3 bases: TGCGCCAGCAGTGAATCCAGCGGGGGACAAGAGACCCAGTACTTC.

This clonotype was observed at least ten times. CDR3 residues: CASSLGSNQETQYF. The CDR3, as DNA: TGCGCCAGCAGCTTAGGGAGTAACCAAGAGACCCAGTACTTC. The chain joins TRBV5-1 to TRBJ2-5, with a tentative D call TRBD2 (5 bases). There are 14 residues in the CDR3. The germline V gene has CDR1 SGHRS and CDR2 YFSETQ. Trimming removed 2 bases from V and 0 bases from J, with 8 bases in between.

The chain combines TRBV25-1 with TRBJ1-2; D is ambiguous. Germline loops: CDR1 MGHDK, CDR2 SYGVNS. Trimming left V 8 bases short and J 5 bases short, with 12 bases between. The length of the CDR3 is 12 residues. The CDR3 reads CASQDLGYGYTF. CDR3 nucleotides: TGTGCCAGCCAAGATCTGGGTTATGGCTACACCTTC.

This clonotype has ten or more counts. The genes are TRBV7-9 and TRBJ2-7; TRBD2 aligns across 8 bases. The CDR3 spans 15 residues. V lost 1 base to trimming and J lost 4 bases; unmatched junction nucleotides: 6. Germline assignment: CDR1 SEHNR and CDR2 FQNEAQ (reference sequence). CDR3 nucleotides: TGTGCCAGCAGCTTAGTAAACGGGAGGGTATACGAGCAGTACTTC. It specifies CASSLVNGRVYEQYF. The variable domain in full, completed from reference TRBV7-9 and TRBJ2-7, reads DTGVSQNPRHKITKRGQNVTFRCDPISEHNRLYWYRQTLGQGPEFLTYFQNEAQLEKSRLLSDRFSAERPKGSFSTLEIQRTEQGDSAMYLCASSLVNGRVYEQYFGPGTRLTVT.

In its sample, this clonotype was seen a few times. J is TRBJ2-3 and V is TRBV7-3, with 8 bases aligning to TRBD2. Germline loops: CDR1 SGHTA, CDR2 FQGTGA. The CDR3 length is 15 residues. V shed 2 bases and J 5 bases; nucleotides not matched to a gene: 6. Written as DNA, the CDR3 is TGTGCCAGCAGCTTAGTAGCGGGATTTCGAGATACGCAGTATTTT. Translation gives CASSLVAGFRDTQYF.